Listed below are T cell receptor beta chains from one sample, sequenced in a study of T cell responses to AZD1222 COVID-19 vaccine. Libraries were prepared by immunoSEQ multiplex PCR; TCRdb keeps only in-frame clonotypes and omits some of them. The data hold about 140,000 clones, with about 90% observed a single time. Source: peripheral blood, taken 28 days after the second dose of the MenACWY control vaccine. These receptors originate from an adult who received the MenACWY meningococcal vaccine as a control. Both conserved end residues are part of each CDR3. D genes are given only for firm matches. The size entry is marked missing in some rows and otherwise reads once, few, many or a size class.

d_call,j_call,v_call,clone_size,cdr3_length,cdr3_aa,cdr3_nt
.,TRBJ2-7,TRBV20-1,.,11,CSASPKSEQYF,TGCAGTGCCTCGCCTAAGTCCGAGCAGTACTTC
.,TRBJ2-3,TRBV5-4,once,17,CASSLGKGDSVIDTQYF,TGTGCCAGCAGCTTGGGAAAAGGTGATAGCGTTATAGATACGCAGTATTTT
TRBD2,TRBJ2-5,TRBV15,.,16,CATSRGGTSGEETQYF,TGTGCCACCAGCAGAGGAGGGACTAGCGGGGAAGAGACCCAGTACTTC
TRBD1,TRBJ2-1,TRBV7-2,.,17,CASSPRDSPRHPNEQFF,TGTGCCAGCAGCCCACGGGACAGCCCAAGGCACCCCAATGAGCAGTTCTTC
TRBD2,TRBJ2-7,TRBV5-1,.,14,CASSSGGPILEQYF,TGCGCCAGCAGCAGCGGGGGGCCGATTCTCGAGCAGTACTTC
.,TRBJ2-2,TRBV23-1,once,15,CASSPRGGRPGELFF,TGCGCCAGCAGTCCCAGGGGAGGGAGGCCCGGGGAGCTGTTTTTT
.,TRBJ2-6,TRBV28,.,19,CASSSRGTIPSSGANVLTF,TGTGCCAGCAGTTCCCGAGGGACAATTCCCAGCTCTGGGGCCAACGTCCTGACTTTC
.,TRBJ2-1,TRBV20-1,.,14,CSASGWGEIYEQFF,TGCAGTGCTAGTGGGTGGGGGGAGATATATGAGCAGTTCTTC
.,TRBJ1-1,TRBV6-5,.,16,CASSYRVTQMNTEAFF,TGTGCCAGCAGTTATCGTGTGACCCAAATGAACACTGAAGCTTTCTTT
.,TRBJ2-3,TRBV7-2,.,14,CASSTGRSPDTQYF,TGTGCCAGCAGCACCGGCAGGTCGCCAGATACGCAGTATTTT
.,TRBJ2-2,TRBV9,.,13,CASSVVGIGELFF,TGTGCCAGCAGCGTAGTTGGAATCGGGGAGCTGTTTTTT
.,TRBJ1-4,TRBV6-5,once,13,CASSYSAGIKLFF,TGTGCCAGCAGTTACTCGGCAGGGATAAAACTGTTTTTT
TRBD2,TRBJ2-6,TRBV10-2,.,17,CASSETSGSSGANVLTF,TGCGCCAGCAGTGAGACTAGCGGAAGCTCTGGGGCCAACGTCCTGACTTTC
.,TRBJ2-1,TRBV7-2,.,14,CASSLGPSNNEQFF,TGTGCCAGCAGCTTAGGGCCTAGCAACAATGAGCAGTTCTTC
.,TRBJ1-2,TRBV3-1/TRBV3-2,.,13,CASSPLSGFGYTF,TGTGCCAGCAGCCCCCTCTCAGGGTTCGGCTACACCTTC
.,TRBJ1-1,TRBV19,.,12,CASSGRVFEAFF,TGTGCCAGTAGTGGCAGGGTTTTTGAAGCTTTCTTT
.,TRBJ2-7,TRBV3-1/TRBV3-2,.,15,CASSQSADRNYEQYF,TGTGCCAGCAGCCAATCTGCAGACAGGAACTACGAGCAGTACTTC
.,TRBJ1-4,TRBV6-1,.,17,CASSENHLGATNEKLFF,TGTGCCAGCAGTGAAAACCATTTGGGGGCAACTAATGAAAAACTGTTTTTT